The source of this T cell receptor (beta chain) is a study of blood T cells in healthy people across ages. For every donor, a draw yielded roughly 9.3 milliliters of peripheral blood. The CDR3 covers 13 residues. Germline values: CDR1 KGHSH, CDR2 LQKENI. V lost 4 bases and J 3 bases, leaving 9 bases between the germline ends. This clonotype was detected only once. The authors ran a second PCR of roughly 6 to 12 cycles using a sample-barcoded 5' primer and a J-beta primer mix. Each CDR3 protein is one row after TCRdb ran MiXCR on the 5' RACE reads. The data contain 1,800,000 or so distinct CDR3 sequences, about 39% of them singletons.

The clonotype comes from a human donor in good health. The rearrangement uses TRBV18 and TRBJ1-1; D is undetermined. Sample: blood. CDR3 DNA sequence: TGTGCCAGCTCACAAAATGGGGACACTGAAGCTTTCTTT. Translating it yields CASSQNGDTEAFF.